A single sample is the source of the 25 T cell receptor beta chains below, sequenced in a study of blood T cell repertoires in COVID-19. The protocol was immunoSEQ multiplex PCR, while the TCRdb copy is restricted to in-frame clones and leaves out a portion. The sample carries around 270,000 clones, 84% recorded once. Material for sequencing was peripheral blood. The receptors were gathered from a person between 65 and 80 years old with COVID-19, enrolled during active disease.

The chain combines TRBV30 with TRBJ2-7; 8 bases are shared with TRBD1. The germline V gene encodes CDR1 GTSNPN and CDR2 SVGIG (reference sequence). Trimming removed 3 bases from V and 3 bases from J; junction bases left unmatched: 10. The CDR3 runs 15 residues. In DNA, the CDR3 is TGTGCCTGGAGCACTGCCGGGACAGGAGTCTACGAGCAGTACTTC. Translation gives CAWSTAGTGVYEQYF. The full variable domain, completed using reference TRBV30 and TRBJ2-7, is SQTIHQWPATLVQPVGSPLSLECTVEGTSNPNLYWYRQAAGRGLQLLFYSVGIGQISSEVPQNLSASRPQDRQFILSSKKLLLSDSGFYLCAWSTAGTGVYEQYFGPGTRLTVT.

V gene TRBV19 combines with J gene TRBJ2-3, with TRBD1 matching 7 bases. This CDR3 region has 16 residues. Unmatched junction bases numbered 7, after V lost 3 bases and J lost 1 base. CDR1 and CDR2 from the germline V gene are LNHDA and SQIVND (reference sequence). CDR3 sequence (DNA): TGTGCCAGTAGTATGACAGGGACCGTCGGCACAGATACGCAGTATTTT. Its translation: CASSMTGTVGTDTQYF.

The chain has TRBV11-3 and TRBJ2-1, with 11 bases that match TRBD2. V dropped 2 bases and J dropped 9; count of bases not matched to a gene: 6. There are 15 residues in the CDR3. From germline, CDR1 is SGHNT and CDR2 YENEEA. In DNA, the CDR3 is TGTGCCAGCAGCTTACAACTAGCGGGAGTGGGTGAGCAGTTCTTC. It is translated as CASSLQLAGVGEQFF.

About this clone: Other DNA sequences of this sample code for an identical CDR3. V gene TRBV2 combines with J gene TRBJ1-3, with TRBD1 as a possible D gene (5 bases). The germline V and J ends were trimmed by 7 bases and 0 bases, with 10 bases remaining between them. CDR1 is SNHLY, CDR2 FYNNEI, per germline. This CDR3 region has 14 residues. CDR3 in amino acids: CASKGQGSGNTIYF. CDR3 DNA: TGTGCCAGCAAGGGGCAGGGCTCTGGAAACACCATATATTTT.

This rearrangement joins TRBV15 to TRBJ1-1; D is uncertain. CDR3 size: 14 residues. V was trimmed by 0 bases and J by 8 bases, leaving 13 bases between them. Germline CDR1 is LNHNV and CDR2 is YYDKDF (reference sequence). The CDR3 sequence: CATSRDVEVREAFF. The DNA of the CDR3 is TGTGCCACCAGCAGAGATGTGGAGGTGAGGGAAGCTTTCTTT.

The J gene is TRBJ2-2, the V gene TRBV19; no reliable D call. Trimming left V 3 bases short and J 5 bases short, with 10 bases between. This CDR3 has 14 amino acids. Germline V lookup: CDR1 LNHDA, CDR2 SQIVND (reference sequence). The CDR3 DNA sequence: TGTGCCAGTAGTATCCAGCGTCTTACCGGGGAGCTGTTTTTT. Encoded protein: CASSIQRLTGELFF.

The V gene is TRBV9, the J gene TRBJ1-3; D might be TRBD1 (5 bases). V gave up 1 base and J gave up 3 bases, with 14 bases separating them. The CDR3 is 16 amino acids. Germline CDR1 reads SGDLS; CDR2 reads YYNGEE. The CDR3 region is CASSVTGTLGGNTIYF. CDR3 DNA sequence: TGTGCCAGCAGCGTAACCGGGACTCTAGGTGGAAACACCATATATTTT.

V usage is TRBV29-1 and J usage is TRBJ1-2; D may be TRBD1 (5 bases). V was shortened by 7 bases and J by 0 bases, with 9 bases between the two germline ends. The germline CDR1 and CDR2 sequences are SQVTM and ANQGSEA. This CDR3 spans 12 amino acids. CDR3: CSAGLSNYGYTF. The DNA of the CDR3 is TGCAGCGCGGGACTCTCTAACTATGGCTACACCTTC.

The chain employs TRBV12-3 or TRBV12-4 and TRBJ2-7, with a weak D call TRBD1 (5 bases). Trimming left V 3 bases short and J 6 bases short, with 12 bases between. CDR3 length: 13 residues. This CDR3 reads CASSFMDTSEQYF. The CDR3 DNA sequence: TGTGCCAGCAGTTTCATGGACACGTCCGAGCAGTACTTC.

The genes are TRBV2 and TRBJ1-6; the D gene is possibly TRBD1 (5 bases). The V gene lost 7 bases and the J gene lost 9 bases, with 10 bases spanning the gap. Looked up from germline, CDR1 is SNHLY and CDR2 is FYNNEI. The CDR3 spans 12 residues. CDR3 loop: CASTGGGSPLHF. DNA of the CDR3: TGTGCCAGCACGGGGGGTGGTTCACCCCTCCACTTT.

In its sample, this clone was seen once. This CDR3 is also generated by other DNA sequences in the sample. The rearrangement uses TRBV6-2 or TRBV6-3 and TRBJ1-5; tentative D call: TRBD1 (5 bases). Germline V gene data show CDR1 as MNHEY and CDR2 as SVGEGT. CDR3 length equals 13 residues. With 7 bases removed from V and 4 bases from J, the gap between germline ends came to 11 bases. The CDR3 sequence is CASTPGGNQPQHF. CDR3 nucleotides: TGTGCCAGCACCCCCGGGGGGAATCAGCCCCAGCATTTT.

The V and J genes are TRBV7-3 and TRBJ2-3; possible D gene TRBD2, 5 bases. Germline loops: CDR1 SGHTA, CDR2 FQGTGA. CDR3 length equals 13 residues. V gave up 0 bases and J gave up 9 bases, with 10 bases separating them. The CDR3 reads CASSLTQPGTQYF. The CDR3 nucleotides read TGTGCCAGCAGCTTAACCCAGCCGGGAACGCAGTATTTT. The full variable domain, completed using reference TRBV7-3 and TRBJ2-3, is GAGVSQTPSNKVTEKGKYVELRCDPISGHTALYWYRQSLGQGPEFLIYFQGTGAADDSGLPNDRFFAVRPEGSVSTLKIQRTERGDSAVYLCASSLTQPGTQYFGPGTRLTVL.

The rearrangement joins TRBV28 to TRBJ2-2; 13 bases are a match to TRBD2. CDR3 length equals 18 residues. With V trimmed by 4 bases and J by 4 bases, 9 bases remained unmatched. Germline assignment: CDR1 MDHEN and CDR2 SYDVKM. CDR3 coding DNA: TGTGCCAGCAGTTCAAGACTAGCGGGAGGTCAGGGCACCGGGGAGCTGTTTTTT. This codes for CASSSRLAGGQGTGELFF.

The chain uses TRBV5-1 and TRBJ2-7, with D perhaps TRBD1 (6 bases). Between the trimmed V and J ends, which lost 1 base and 6 bases, there was a span of 20 bases. Germline CDR1 reads SGHRS; CDR2 reads YFSETQ. The CDR3 extends over 16 amino acids. The DNA of the CDR3 is TGCGCCAGCAGCTTGTCCACAGGGCCGCCCGTGCTCGAGCAGTACTTC. Translating gives CASSLSTGPPVLEQYF.

The V call is TRBV4-3, the J call TRBJ2-3; no firm D call. V lost 4 bases, J lost 3 bases, and 8 bases lay in between. Germline loops: CDR1 LGHNA, CDR2 YSLEER. CDR3 length: 13 amino acids. The CDR3 spells CASSPGVTDTQYF. The CDR3 nucleotides read TGCGCCAGCAGCCCCGGAGTAACAGATACGCAGTATTTT.

In nucleotides, the CDR3 is TGTGCCAGCAGCCCTAACGCCGGGGAGCTGTTTTTT. As protein: CASSPNAGELFF. J is TRBJ2-2 and V is TRBV11-3; D gene ambiguous. Germline V CDR1 and CDR2: SGHNT, YENEEA. Trimming pared 5 bases from V and 6 bases from J, leaving 7 bases between. The CDR3 covers 12 residues.

This rearrangement joins TRBV27 to TRBJ1-5, with D unresolved. CDR1 is MNHEY, CDR2 SMNVEV, per germline (reference sequence). This CDR3 region has 12 residues. With 6 bases removed from V and 7 bases from J, the gap between germline ends came to 10 bases. In DNA, the CDR3 is TGTGCCAGCAGACATCCGGGGCAGCCCCAGCATTTT. Translation: CASRHPGQPQHF.

This chain links TRBV12-3 or TRBV12-4 with TRBJ1-1; no clear D. The CDR3 is made up of 12 amino acids. Trimming shortened V by 3 bases and J by 5 bases, and 7 bases separated the two germline ends. CDR3 region: CASSLRETEAFF. The CDR3, as DNA: TGTGCCAGCAGTTTGAGGGAAACTGAAGCTTTCTTT.

The chain uses TRBV21-1 and TRBJ1-5; the table names TRBD1, a call not compared with the DNA. TRBV21-1 is an annotated pseudogene. The CDR3 is made up of 17 amino acids. The DNA of the CDR3 is TGTGCCAGCAGCAAAGAAAAGTACAGGGTATCTAATCAGCCCCAGCATTTT. Translation: CASSKEKYRVSNQPQHF.

This clone has only a few counts. The CDR3 DNA is TGTGCCAGTAGTATGAAGAGGGACAGGGAGTACGAGCAGTACTTC. It encodes CASSMKRDREYEQYF. The genes are TRBV19 and TRBJ2-7; 9 bases map to TRBD1. CDR3 size: 15 residues. V was pared by 3 bases and J by 4 bases, with 7 bases of the junction left unmatched. Germline V gives CDR1 LNHDA, CDR2 SQIVND (reference sequence).

This sequence joins TRBV19 and TRBJ1-5; D gene ambiguous. CDR1 and CDR2 (germline): LNHDA, SQIVND (reference sequence). The CDR3 is 13 residues long. Trimming left V 3 bases short and J 9 bases short, with 12 bases between. As DNA, the CDR3 is TGTGCCAGTAGTATTGTGGGAGGGCGGCCCCAGCATTTT. Its protein product is CASSIVGGRPQHF.

The gene calls are TRBV29-1 and TRBJ1-4, with D tentatively TRBD1 (6 bases). The CDR3 sequence is 13 residues long. V lost 4 bases, J lost 4 bases, and 10 bases lay in between. CDR1 and CDR2 (germline): SQVTM, ANQGSEA. The DNA of the CDR3 is TGCAGCGTTGCAACAGGGAATAATGAAAAACTGTTTTTT. As protein: CSVATGNNEKLFF. Filled out from reference TRBV29-1 and TRBJ1-4, the complete variable domain reads SAVISQKPSRDICQRGTSLTIQCQVDSQVTMMFWYRQQPGQSLTLIATANQGSEATYESGFVIDKFPISRPNLTFSTLTVSNMSPEDSSIYLCSVATGNNEKLFFGSGTQLSVL.

In this sample, this clone turned up once. This chain uses TRBV3-1 (or the pseudogene TRBV3-2) with TRBJ1-4, with 9 bases that match TRBD1. The CDR3 sequence is 16 residues long. Germline trimming cut 5 bases from V and 8 bases from J; bases unmatched to any gene: 12. Germline lookup yields CDR1 LGHDT and CDR2 YNNKEL (reference sequence). CDR3 loop: CASSVSGTGTEEKLFF. The CDR3 coding sequence is TGTGCCAGCAGCGTAAGTGGGACAGGGACGGAAGAAAAACTGTTTTTT.

J is TRBJ1-4 and V is TRBV7-2; 11 bases agree with TRBD1. This CDR3 has 15 residues. The V gene end was trimmed by 2 bases and the J gene end by 6 bases; junction bases not matched to a gene: 2. Germline V gives CDR1 SGHTA, CDR2 FQGNSA. CDR3 bases: TGTGCCAGCAGCTTACCGGGACAGGGGGATGAAAAACTGTTTTTT. Translating gives CASSLPGQGDEKLFF.

This clone was picked up a small number of times. This chain joins TRBV28 and TRBJ2-2; 7 bases align to TRBD2. CDR1 is MDHEN, CDR2 SYDVKM, per germline. This CDR3 has 15 amino acids. V shed 6 bases, J shed 2 bases, and the junction held 6 bases outside the gene matches. CDR3 bases: TGTGCCAGCAGACCAGGACTAGATAACACCGGGGAGCTGTTTTTT. As protein: CASRPGLDNTGELFF. Using reference TRBV28 and TRBJ2-2 for the parts outside the CDR3, the full variable domain is DVKVTQSSRYLVKRTGEKVFLECVQDMDHENMFWYRQDPGLGLRLIYFSYDVKMKEKGDIPEGYSVSREKKERFSLILESASTNQTSMYLCASRPGLDNTGELFFGEGSRLTVL.